This passage covers 23 T cell receptor beta chains from one sample sequenced in a study of TIL therapy for anti-PD-1-resistant metastatic lung cancer. This was the immunoSEQ v3 assay. Produced via immunoSEQ multiplex PCR; TCRdb's table is partial and in-frame only. Of tens of thousands of clones listed, 65% to 80% are singletons. Sample time point: pre-treatment sample, taken before nivolumab and TIL therapy. Most excised metastases sampled were pleural nodules or supraclavicular lymph nodes. The sequencing here drew on tumor tissue, taken at baseline. These receptors originate from a person aged 25-85 years with non-small cell lung cancer.

V and J are TRBV10-2 and TRBJ2-7, with TRBD2 matching over 13 bases. CDR3 size: 14 residues. Germline V gives CDR1 WSHSY, CDR2 SAAADI. Unmatched junction bases numbered 3, after V lost 5 bases and J lost 5 bases. CDR3 bases: TGCGCCAGCAGTACTAGCGGGGGGGCCAACGAGCAGTACTTC. Its protein product is CASSTSGGANEQYF.

This clone was recorded a few times. This sequence joins TRBV28 and TRBJ1-3; possibly TRBD1 for D (5 bases). This CDR3 is built from 17 residues. From germline, CDR1 is MDHEN and CDR2 SYDVKM. The V and J ends lost 2 bases and 0 bases respectively, with 14 bases between them. CDR3 DNA sequence: TGTGCCAGCAGTTTAATGGGGGGTAGCACCTCTGGAAACACCATATATTTT. Its protein is CASSLMGGSTSGNTIYF.

This chain joins TRBV23-1 and TRBJ1-4; D not certain. TRBV23-1 is an open reading frame whose function is uncertain. The CDR3 is 16 amino acids. Trimming cost V 0 bases and J 0 bases, with 8 bases left between them. The CDR3 DNA reads TGCGCCAGCAGTCAATCGGTTTTAGCAACTAATGAAAAACTGTTTTTT. This sequence encodes CASSQSVLATNEKLFF.

V is TRBV7-8 and J is TRBJ1-6; perhaps TRBD1 as D (5 bases). Germline values: CDR1 SGHVS, CDR2 FQNEAQ. Trimming removed 5 bases at V and 2 bases at J, with 13 bases between. CDR3 size: 16 residues. Here the CDR3 reads CASSESRATYNSPLHF. As DNA, the CDR3 is TGTGCCAGCAGCGAAAGCAGGGCCACCTATAATTCACCCCTCCACTTT. The complete variable domain, with remaining parts taken from reference TRBV7-8 and TRBJ1-6, reads GAGVSQSPRYKVAKRGQDVALRCDPISGHVSLFWYQQALGQGPEFLTYFQNEAQLDKSGLPSDRFFAERPEGSVSTLKIQRTQQEDSAVYLCASSESRATYNSPLHFGNGTRLTVT.

The V call is TRBV28, the J call TRBJ1-1; no reliable D call. Germline CDR1 and CDR2: MDHEN and SYDVKM. The V and J ends lost 8 bases and 4 bases respectively, with 17 bases between them. The CDR3 length is 14 residues. DNA for the CDR3: TGTGCCAGCGAGAGACTAACGTCAGGCACTGAAGCTTTCTTT. Protein: CASERLTSGTEAFF.

This clone was detected once. The gene calls are TRBV7-9 and TRBJ2-1; D is unclear. In germline, CDR1 is SEHNR, CDR2 FQNEAQ (reference sequence). The V end lost 3 bases, the J end lost 9 bases, and 9 bases lay between the germline ends. There are 12 residues in the CDR3. The CDR3 DNA reads TGTGCCAGCAGCTTCTCCGGAATTGAGCAGTTCTTC. Amino acids: CASSFSGIEQFF.

The chain has TRBV19 and TRBJ1-1, with unresolved D. With 3 bases removed from V and 5 bases from J, the gap between germline ends came to 13 bases. The CDR3 is 14 amino acids. Germline V gene lookup returns CDR1 LNHDA and CDR2 SQIVND (reference sequence). The CDR3 DNA reads TGTGCCAGTAGTATCCGGGATACCGGGACTGAAGCTTTCTTT. This encodes CASSIRDTGTEAFF.

V and J are TRBV28 and TRBJ2-7; 11 bases are shared with TRBD2. Germline V gene lookup returns CDR1 MDHEN and CDR2 SYDVKM. This CDR3 contains 14 residues. V gave up 6 bases and J gave up 12 bases; unmatched junction bases: 13. The DNA of the CDR3 is TGTGCCAGCAGACCAATGGGTAGCGGGAGGGTTGTGTACTTC. This encodes CASRPMGSGRVVYF. The whole variable domain, remainder taken from reference TRBV28 and TRBJ2-7, is DVKVTQSSRYLVKRTGEKVFLECVQDMDHENMFWYRQDPGLGLRLIYFSYDVKMKEKGDIPEGYSVSREKKERFSLILESASTNQTSMYLCASRPMGSGRVVYFGPGTRLTVT.

The V call is TRBV9, the J call TRBJ1-5; D unresolved. V gave up 0 bases and J gave up 1 base, with 8 bases separating them. This CDR3 comprises 15 residues. Germline values: CDR1 SGDLS, CDR2 YYNGEE. This CDR3 reads CASSVAGTSNQPQHF. The DNA for the CDR3 is TGTGCCAGCAGCGTAGCGGGTACGAGCAATCAGCCCCAGCATTTT.

A few counts support this clone. This chain connects TRBV28 to TRBJ2-2, with TRBD2 identical over 8 bases. V dropped 6 bases and J dropped 7; count of bases not matched to a gene: 19. CDR3 length: 18 residues. The germline CDR1 and CDR2 sequences are MDHEN and SYDVKM. The CDR3 nucleotides are TGTGCCAGCAGCCTAGGTACCCCGAGCGGGAGTTCGATCGGGGAGCTGTTTTTT. Translated, it gives CASSLGTPSGSSIGELFF.

This chain links TRBV2 with TRBJ2-3, with D unclear. This CDR3 is built from 13 residues. The V end lost 7 bases, the J end lost 4 bases, and 12 bases lay between the germline ends. Germline V CDR1 and CDR2: SNHLY, FYNNEI. The CDR3 sequence: CASTKAGADTQYF. For the CDR3, the DNA is TGTGCCAGCACCAAAGCTGGGGCAGATACGCAGTATTTT.

This sequence joins TRBV7-3 and TRBJ2-2; 8 bases map to TRBD2. This CDR3 spans 18 amino acids. V trimming: 5 bases; J trimming: 5 bases; junction bases outside the gene matches: 16. CDR1 and CDR2 (germline): SGHTA, FQGTGA. CDR3 loop: CASSRRSAQRGQTGELFF. CDR3 nucleotide sequence: TGTGCCAGCAGCCGGCGTTCGGCGCAGCGGGGGCAAACCGGGGAGCTGTTTTTT.

The rearrangement uses TRBV21-1 and TRBJ2-5; the table's D gene call, TRBD1, was not cross checked with the DNA. TRBV21-1 represents a pseudogene. CDR3 length equals 14 residues. CDR3 in DNA: TGTGCCAGCAGCAAAGCCCCACCAGGAGAGACCCAGTACTTC. Translation: CASSKAPPGETQYF.

The chain recombines TRBV9 with TRBJ1-3, with 7 bases aligning to TRBD1. The junction had 5 bases not matched to a gene; V was cut back by 0 bases and J by 2 bases. Germline V lookup: CDR1 SGDLS, CDR2 YYNGEE. The CDR3 loop spans 16 amino acids. CDR3 loop: CASSVGIDRAGNTIYF. CDR3 DNA: TGTGCCAGCAGCGTAGGAATCGACAGGGCTGGAAACACCATATATTTT.

The table lists this clone with a few counts. The chain joins TRBV11-2 to TRBJ2-7; TRBD2 aligns across 11 bases. The junction had 8 bases not matched to a gene; V was cut back by 5 bases and J by 5 bases. The germline V gene encodes CDR1 SGHAT and CDR2 FQNNGV. The CDR3 loop spans 15 amino acids. The CDR3 DNA follows: TGTGCCAGCAGCGTTGGGACTAGCGGTCGAGACGAGCAGTACTTC. This encodes CASSVGTSGRDEQYF.

V gene TRBV29-1 combines with J gene TRBJ2-7, with D maybe TRBD2 (9 bases). The CDR3 contains 16 residues. CDR1 is SQVTM and CDR2 is ANQGSEA in the germline V gene. V was shortened by 4 bases and J by 2 bases, with 21 bases between the two germline ends. The CDR3 region is CSVGGDRTSVAYEQYF. For the CDR3, the DNA is TGCAGCGTTGGTGGGGACAGGACTAGCGTGGCCTACGAGCAGTACTTC.

The V call is TRBV28, the J call TRBJ2-7, with 11 nucleotides matching TRBD2. This CDR3 has 17 amino acids. Unmatched junction bases numbered 12, after V lost 8 bases and J lost 0 bases. Germline CDR1 MDHEN, CDR2 SYDVKM. CDR3: CASVGQTSGTFSYEQYF. The CDR3 region has the DNA TGTGCCAGCGTAGGGCAGACTAGCGGGACCTTCTCCTACGAGCAGTACTTC.

By share, this clone ranks as medium-sized. The rearrangement uses TRBV19 and TRBJ1-2; D might be TRBD1 (5 bases). The CDR3 has 14 residues. V was pared by 9 bases and J by 6 bases, with 20 bases between. Germline V CDR1 and CDR2: LNHDA, SQIVND (reference sequence). The chain's CDR3 is CASLNVGGENGYTF. In DNA, the CDR3 is TGTGCCAGCCTAAATGTAGGAGGGGAGAATGGCTACACCTTC. Based on the CDR3 plus reference TRBV19 and TRBJ1-2, the full variable domain is DGGITQSPKYLFRKEGQNVTLSCEQNLNHDAMYWYRQDPGQGLRLIYYSQIVNDFQKGDIAEGYSVSREKKESFPLTVTSAQKNPTAFYLCASLNVGGENGYTFGSGTRLTVV.

The chain carries TRBV15 and TRBJ2-5; 10 bases map to TRBD2. V lost 3 bases, J lost 5 bases, and 15 bases stayed unmatched. CDR1 is LNHNV, CDR2 YYDKDF, per germline (reference sequence). The CDR3 is 18 amino acids. The CDR3 nucleotides read TGTGCCACCAGCAGGGAGCGGACGAGCGGGGGGGCCATGGAGACCCAGTACTTC. Protein: CATSRERTSGGAMETQYF.

The chain couples TRBV28 to TRBJ2-5; 7 bases match TRBD2. Germline-derived CDR1 and CDR2 are MDHEN and SYDVKM. The V gene end was trimmed by 7 bases and the J gene end by 1 base; junction bases not matched to a gene: 6. The CDR3 spans 14 residues. Here the CDR3 DNA reads TGTGCCAGCAAGTCATCGGGGGGCCAAGAGACCCAGTACTTC. Protein sequence: CASKSSGGQETQYF.

This clone was detected a few times. The J gene is TRBJ2-1, the V gene TRBV27; no clear D. The CDR3 totals 13 residues. Germline lookup yields CDR1 MNHEY and CDR2 SMNVEV (reference sequence). Trimming left V 6 bases short and J 6 bases short, with 12 bases between. The CDR3 is CASSPLDRNEQFF. The CDR3 nucleotides are TGTGCCAGCAGCCCTCTCGATCGCAATGAGCAGTTCTTC.

The rearrangement joins TRBV14 to TRBJ1-2, with no clear D. This CDR3 region has 12 residues. Germline V gene lookup returns CDR1 SGHDN and CDR2 FVKESK. The ends were cut back, 5 bases at V and 7 bases at J, with 11 bases in the middle. The CDR3 bases are TGTGCCAGCAGCTTTAGTTCCGGTGGCTACACCTTC. It codes for CASSFSSGGYTF.

The chain recombines TRBV29-1 with TRBJ2-2; tentative D call: TRBD1 (5 bases). The CDR3 runs 13 residues. V was pared by 5 bases and J by 1 base, with 8 bases between. Per the germline V gene, CDR1 is SQVTM and CDR2 is ANQGSEA. CDR3 in amino acids: CSVRTGNTGELFF. The CDR3 DNA is TGCAGCGTTAGAACAGGGAACACCGGGGAGCTGTTTTTT.